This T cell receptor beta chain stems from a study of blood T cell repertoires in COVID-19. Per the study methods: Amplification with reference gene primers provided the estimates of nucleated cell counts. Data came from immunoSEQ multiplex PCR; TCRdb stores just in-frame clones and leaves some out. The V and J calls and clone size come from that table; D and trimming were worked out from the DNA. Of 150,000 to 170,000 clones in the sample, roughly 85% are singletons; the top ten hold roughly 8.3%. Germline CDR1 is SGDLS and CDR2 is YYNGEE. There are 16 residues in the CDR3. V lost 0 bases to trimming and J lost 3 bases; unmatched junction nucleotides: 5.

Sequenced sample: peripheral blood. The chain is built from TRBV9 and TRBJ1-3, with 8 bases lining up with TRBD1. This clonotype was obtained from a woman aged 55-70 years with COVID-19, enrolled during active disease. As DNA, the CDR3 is TGTGCCAGCAGCGTAGCTCAGGGGGCGTATGGAAACACCATATATTTT. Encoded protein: CASSVAQGAYGNTIYF.